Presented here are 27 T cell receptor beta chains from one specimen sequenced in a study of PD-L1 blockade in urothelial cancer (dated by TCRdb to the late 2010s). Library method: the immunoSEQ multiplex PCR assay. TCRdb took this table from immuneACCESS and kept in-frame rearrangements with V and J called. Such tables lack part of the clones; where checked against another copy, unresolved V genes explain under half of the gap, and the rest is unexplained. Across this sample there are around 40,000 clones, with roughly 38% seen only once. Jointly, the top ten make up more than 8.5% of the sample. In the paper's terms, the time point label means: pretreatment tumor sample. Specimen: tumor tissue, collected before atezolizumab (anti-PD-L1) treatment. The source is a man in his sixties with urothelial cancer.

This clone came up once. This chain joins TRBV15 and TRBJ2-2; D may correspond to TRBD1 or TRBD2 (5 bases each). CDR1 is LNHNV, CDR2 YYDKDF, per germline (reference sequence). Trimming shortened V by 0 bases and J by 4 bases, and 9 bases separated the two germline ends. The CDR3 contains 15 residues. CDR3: CATSRERDGTGELFF. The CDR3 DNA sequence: TGTGCCACCAGCAGAGAGAGGGACGGCACCGGGGAGCTGTTTTTT. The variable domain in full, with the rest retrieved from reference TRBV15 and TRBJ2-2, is DAMVIQNPRYQVTQFGKPVTLSCSQTLNHNVMYWYQQKSSQAPKLLFHYYDKDFNNEADTPDNFQSRRPNTSFCFLDIRSPGLGDTAMYLCATSRERDGTGELFFGEGSRLTVL.

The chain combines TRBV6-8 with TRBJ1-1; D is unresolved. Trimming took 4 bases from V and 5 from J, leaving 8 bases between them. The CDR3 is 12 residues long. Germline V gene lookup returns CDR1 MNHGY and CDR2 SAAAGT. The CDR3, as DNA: TGTGCCAGCAGTTTAGGTAGGACTGAAGCTTTCTTT. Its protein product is CASSLGRTEAFF.

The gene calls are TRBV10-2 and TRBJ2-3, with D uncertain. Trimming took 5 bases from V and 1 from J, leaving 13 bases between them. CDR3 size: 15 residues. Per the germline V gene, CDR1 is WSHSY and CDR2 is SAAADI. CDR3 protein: CASSSAVPGTDTQYF. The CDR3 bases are TGCGCCAGCAGTTCGGCAGTTCCGGGCACAGATACGCAGTATTTT.

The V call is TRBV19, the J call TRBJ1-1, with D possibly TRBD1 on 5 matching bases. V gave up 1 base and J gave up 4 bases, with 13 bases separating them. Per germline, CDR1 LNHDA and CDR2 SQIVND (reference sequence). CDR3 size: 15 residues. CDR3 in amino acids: CASSIGGSGGTEAFF. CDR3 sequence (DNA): TGTGCCAGTAGTATAGGAGGGTCGGGGGGCACTGAAGCTTTCTTT. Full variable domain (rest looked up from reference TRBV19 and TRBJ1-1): DGGITQSPKYLFRKEGQNVTLSCEQNLNHDAMYWYRQDPGQGLRLIYYSQIVNDFQKGDIAEGYSVSREKKESFPLTVTSAQKNPTAFYLCASSIGGSGGTEAFFGQGTRLTVV.

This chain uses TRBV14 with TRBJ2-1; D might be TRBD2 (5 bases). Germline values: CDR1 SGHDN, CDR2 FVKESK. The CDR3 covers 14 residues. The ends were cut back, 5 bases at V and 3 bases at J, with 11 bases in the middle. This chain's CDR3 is CASSIIGNYNEQFF. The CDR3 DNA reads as TGTGCCAGCAGCATTATCGGGAACTACAATGAGCAGTTCTTC. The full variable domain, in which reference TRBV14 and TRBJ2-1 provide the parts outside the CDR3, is EAGVTQFPSHSVIEKGQTVTLRCDPISGHDNLYWYRRVMGKEIKFLLHFVKESKQDESGMPNNRFLAERTGGTYSTLKVQPAELEDSGVYFCASSIIGNYNEQFFGPGTRLTVL.

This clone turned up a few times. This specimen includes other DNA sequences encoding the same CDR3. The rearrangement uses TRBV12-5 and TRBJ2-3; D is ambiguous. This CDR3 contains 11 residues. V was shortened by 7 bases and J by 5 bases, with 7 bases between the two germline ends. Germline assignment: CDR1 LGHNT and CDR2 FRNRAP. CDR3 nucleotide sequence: TGTGCTAGTGCTATCGGAGATACGCAGTATTTT. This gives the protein CASAIGDTQYF.

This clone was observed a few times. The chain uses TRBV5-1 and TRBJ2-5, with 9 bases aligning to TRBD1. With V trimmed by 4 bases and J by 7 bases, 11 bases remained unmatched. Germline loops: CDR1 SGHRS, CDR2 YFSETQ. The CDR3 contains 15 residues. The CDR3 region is CASSAGTGNEVTQYF. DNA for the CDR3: TGCGCCAGCAGCGCCGGGACAGGGAATGAGGTGACCCAGTACTTC.

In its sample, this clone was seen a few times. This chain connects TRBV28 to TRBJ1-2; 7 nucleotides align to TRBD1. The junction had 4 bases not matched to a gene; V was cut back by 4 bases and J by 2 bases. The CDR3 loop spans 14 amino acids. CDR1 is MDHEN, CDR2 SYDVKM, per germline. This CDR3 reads CASSYRGANYGYTF. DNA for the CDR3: TGTGCCAGCAGTTACAGGGGAGCAAACTATGGCTACACCTTC.

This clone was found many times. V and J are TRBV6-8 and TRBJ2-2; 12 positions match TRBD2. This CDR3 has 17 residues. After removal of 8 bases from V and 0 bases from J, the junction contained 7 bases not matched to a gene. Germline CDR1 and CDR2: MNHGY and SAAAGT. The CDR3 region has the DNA TGTGCCAGCGCTCGCACTAGCGGGGGGCCGAACACCGGGGAGCTGTTTTTT. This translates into CASARTSGGPNTGELFF.

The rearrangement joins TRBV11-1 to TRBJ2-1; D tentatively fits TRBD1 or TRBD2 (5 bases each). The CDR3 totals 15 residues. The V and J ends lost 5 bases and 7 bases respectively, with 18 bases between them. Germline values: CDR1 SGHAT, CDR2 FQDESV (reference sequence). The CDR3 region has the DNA TGTGCCAGCAGCCCGACGAGGGGTGAACAGAATGAGCAGTTCTTC. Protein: CASSPTRGEQNEQFF.

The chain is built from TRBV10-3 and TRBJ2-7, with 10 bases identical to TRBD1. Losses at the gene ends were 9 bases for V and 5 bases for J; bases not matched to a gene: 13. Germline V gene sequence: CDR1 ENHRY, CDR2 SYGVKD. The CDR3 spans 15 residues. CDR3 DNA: TGTGCCATTGGCCCGACGGGACAGGGGTCGAACGAGCAGTACTTC. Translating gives CAIGPTGQGSNEQYF.

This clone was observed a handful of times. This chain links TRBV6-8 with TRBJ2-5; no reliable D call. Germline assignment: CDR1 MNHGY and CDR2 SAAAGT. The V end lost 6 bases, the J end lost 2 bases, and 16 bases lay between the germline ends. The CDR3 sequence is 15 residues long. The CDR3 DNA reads TGTGCCAGCAGGCTCCGGGCCCTACCTCAAGAGACCCAGTACTTC. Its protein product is CASRLRALPQETQYF.

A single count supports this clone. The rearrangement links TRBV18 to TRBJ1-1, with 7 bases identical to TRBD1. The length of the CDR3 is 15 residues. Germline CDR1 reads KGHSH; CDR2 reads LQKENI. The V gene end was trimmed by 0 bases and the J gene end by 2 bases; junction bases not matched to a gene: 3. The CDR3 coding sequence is TGTGCCAGCTCACCACCTGGGACAGTTAACACTGAAGCTTTCTTT. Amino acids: CASSPPGTVNTEAFF.

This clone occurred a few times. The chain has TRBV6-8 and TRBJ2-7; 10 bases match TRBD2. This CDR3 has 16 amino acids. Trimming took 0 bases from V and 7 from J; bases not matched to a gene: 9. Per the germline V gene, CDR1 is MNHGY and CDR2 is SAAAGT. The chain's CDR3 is CASSYSLLAGAGEQYF. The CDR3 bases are TGTGCCAGCAGTTACTCTCTCCTAGCGGGAGCGGGGGAGCAGTACTTC.

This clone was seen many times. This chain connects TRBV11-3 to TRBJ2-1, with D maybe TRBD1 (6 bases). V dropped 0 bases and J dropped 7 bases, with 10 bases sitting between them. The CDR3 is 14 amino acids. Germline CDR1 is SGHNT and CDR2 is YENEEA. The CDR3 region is CASSLDTGRNEQFF. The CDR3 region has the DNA TGTGCCAGCAGCTTAGATACAGGGCGTAATGAGCAGTTCTTC.

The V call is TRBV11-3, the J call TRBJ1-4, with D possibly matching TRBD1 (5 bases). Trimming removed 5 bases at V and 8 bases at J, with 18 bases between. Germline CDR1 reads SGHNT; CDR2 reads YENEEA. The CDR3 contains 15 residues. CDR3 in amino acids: CASSPGSKAGEKLFF. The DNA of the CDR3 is TGTGCCAGCAGCCCAGGGAGCAAAGCGGGGGAAAAACTGTTTTTT.

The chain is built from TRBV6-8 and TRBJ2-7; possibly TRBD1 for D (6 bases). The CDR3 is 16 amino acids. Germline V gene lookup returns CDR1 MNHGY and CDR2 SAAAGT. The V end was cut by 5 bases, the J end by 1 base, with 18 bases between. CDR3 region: CASSPLGAGVSYEQYF. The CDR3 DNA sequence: TGTGCCAGCAGTCCCTTGGGGGCGGGCGTTTCCTACGAGCAGTACTTC.

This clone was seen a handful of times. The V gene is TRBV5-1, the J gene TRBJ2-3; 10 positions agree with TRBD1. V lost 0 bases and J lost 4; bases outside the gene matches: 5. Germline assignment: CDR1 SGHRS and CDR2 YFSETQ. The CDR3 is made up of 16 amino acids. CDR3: CASSLERGQGSDTQYF. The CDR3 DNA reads TGCGCCAGCAGCTTGGAACGGGGACAGGGGTCAGATACGCAGTATTTT. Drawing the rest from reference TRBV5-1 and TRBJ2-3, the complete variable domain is KAGVTQTPRYLIKTRGQQVTLSCSPISGHRSVSWYQQTPGQGLQFLFEYFSETQRNKGNFPGRFSGRQFSNSRSEMNVSTLELGDSALYLCASSLERGQGSDTQYFGPGTRLTVL.

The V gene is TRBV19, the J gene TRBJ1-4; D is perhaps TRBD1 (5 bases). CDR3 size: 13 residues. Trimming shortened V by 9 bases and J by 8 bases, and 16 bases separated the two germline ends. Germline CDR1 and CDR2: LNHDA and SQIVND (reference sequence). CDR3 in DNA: TGTGCCAGCCCCTACGACAGCGAGGAAAAACTGTTTTTT. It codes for CASPYDSEEKLFF. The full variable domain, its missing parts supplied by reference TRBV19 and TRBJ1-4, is DGGITQSPKYLFRKEGQNVTLSCEQNLNHDAMYWYRQDPGQGLRLIYYSQIVNDFQKGDIAEGYSVSREKKESFPLTVTSAQKNPTAFYLCASPYDSEEKLFFGSGTQLSVL.

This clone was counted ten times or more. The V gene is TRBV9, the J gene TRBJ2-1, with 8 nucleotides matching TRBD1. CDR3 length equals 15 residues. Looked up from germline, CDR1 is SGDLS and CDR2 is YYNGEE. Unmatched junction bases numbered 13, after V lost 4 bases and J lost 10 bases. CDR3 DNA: TGTGCCAGCAGCCCCCTAGGGACAGGAGACGGAGAGCAGTTCTTC. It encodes CASSPLGTGDGEQFF. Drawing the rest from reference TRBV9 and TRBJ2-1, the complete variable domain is DSGVTQTPKHLITATGQRVTLRCSPRSGDLSVYWYQQSLDQGLQFLIQYYNGEERAKGNILERFSAQQFPDLHSELNLSSLELGDSALYFCASSPLGTGDGEQFFGPGTRLTVL.

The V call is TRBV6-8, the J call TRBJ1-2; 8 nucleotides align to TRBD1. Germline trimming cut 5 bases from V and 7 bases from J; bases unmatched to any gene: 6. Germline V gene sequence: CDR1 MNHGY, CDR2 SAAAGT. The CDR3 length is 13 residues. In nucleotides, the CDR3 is TGTGCCAGCAGTAGACAGGGGAGAGGTGGCTACACCTTC. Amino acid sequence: CASSRQGRGGYTF.

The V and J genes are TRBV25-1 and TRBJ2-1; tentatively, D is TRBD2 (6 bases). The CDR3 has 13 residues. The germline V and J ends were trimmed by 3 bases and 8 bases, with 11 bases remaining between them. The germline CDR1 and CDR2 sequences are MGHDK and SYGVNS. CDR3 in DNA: TGTGCCAGCAGTGACCTCCGCGGGGATGAGCAGTTCTTC. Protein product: CASSDLRGDEQFF.

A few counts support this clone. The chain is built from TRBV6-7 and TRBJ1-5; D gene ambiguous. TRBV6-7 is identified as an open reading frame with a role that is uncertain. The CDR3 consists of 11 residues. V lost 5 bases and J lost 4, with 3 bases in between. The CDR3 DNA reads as TGTGCCAGCAGTGAAAATCAGCCCCAGCATTTT. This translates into CASSENQPQHF.

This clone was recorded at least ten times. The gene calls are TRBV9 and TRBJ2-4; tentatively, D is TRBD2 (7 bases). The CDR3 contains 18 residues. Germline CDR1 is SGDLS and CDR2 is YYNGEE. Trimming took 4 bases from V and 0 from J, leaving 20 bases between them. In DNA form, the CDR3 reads TGTGCCAGCAGCCTCCTAGCGGAGGGGGGTTTAGCCAAAAACATTCAGTACTTC. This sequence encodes CASSLLAEGGLAKNIQYF.

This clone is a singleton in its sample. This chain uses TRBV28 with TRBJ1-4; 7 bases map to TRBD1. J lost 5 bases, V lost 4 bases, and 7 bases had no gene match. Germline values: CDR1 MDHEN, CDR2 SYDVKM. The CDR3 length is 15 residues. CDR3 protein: CASSSPTGRNEKLFF. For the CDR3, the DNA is TGTGCCAGCAGTTCCCCGACAGGGAGGAATGAAAAACTGTTTTTT.

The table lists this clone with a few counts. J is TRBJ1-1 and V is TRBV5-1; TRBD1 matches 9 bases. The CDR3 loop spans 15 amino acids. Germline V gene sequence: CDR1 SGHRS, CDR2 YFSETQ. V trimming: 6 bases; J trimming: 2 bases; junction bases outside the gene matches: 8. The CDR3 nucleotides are TGCGCCAGCACCTTAACAGGGGGCGTAAACACTGAAGCTTTCTTT. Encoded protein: CASTLTGGVNTEAFF.

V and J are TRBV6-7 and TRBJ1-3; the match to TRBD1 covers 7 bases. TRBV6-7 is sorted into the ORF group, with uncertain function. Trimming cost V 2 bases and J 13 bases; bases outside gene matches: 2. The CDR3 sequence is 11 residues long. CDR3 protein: CASSYQGVIYF. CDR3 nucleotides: TGTGCCAGCAGTTACCAGGGGGTGATATATTTT.